This section outlines one T cell receptor (beta chain) sequence together with its context. Its antigen remains unknown. These data originate in a study of T-cell memory formation after mild COVID-19. Background on the study: Among the donors, TCR clusters were largely specific to each donor. Findings of the study overall: CM and EM subsets held most contracting CD4+ clones; EMRA held CD8+ ones. Cross-reactive memory seemingly joined, as some responding clones were found in pre-infection memory. Among clones contracting day 15 to 85, CD4/CD8 was balanced, whereas later expanders leaned CD4+.

TCRdb processed the 5' RACE reads anew with MiXCR; each CDR3 protein has one entry. This table has approximately 210,000 distinct CDR3 sequences, approximately 30% appearing once. Per germline, CDR1 SGHTA and CDR2 FQGNSA. The CDR3 sequence is 16 residues long. Unmatched junction bases numbered 6, after V lost 3 bases and J lost 2 bases. This sequence was found in an adult woman who had mild COVID-19 (a few samples of this study predate the infection). Cell type and time point are not known. The source material was PBMCs or a T cell subset sorted from them (not recorded which). The rearrangement uses TRBV7-2 and TRBJ2-3; TRBD2 matches 9 bases. CDR3 region: CASSFLTSGYTDTQYF. CDR3 bases: TGTGCCAGCAGCTTTCTGACTAGCGGCTACACAGATACGCAGTATTTT.